One sample yielded the 10 T cell receptor beta chains listed below, sequenced in a study of blood T cells in healthy people across ages. Primers used in a second PCR of roughly 6 to 11 cycles were a sample-barcoded 5' primer and a J-beta primer mix. A single record per CDR3 protein comes from TCRdb applying MiXCR to the 5' RACE reads. The table has about 670,000 distinct CDR3 sequences, over 40% seen once; the top ten hold roughly 12%. Sample: blood. The receptors stem from a woman aged 80 or older in good health.

This clonotype was picked up one time. The rearrangement links TRBV15 to TRBJ2-5; a weak D match, TRBD2 (5 bases). The germline V and J ends were trimmed by 6 bases and 2 bases, with 16 bases remaining between them. The CDR3 sequence is 15 residues long. In germline, CDR1 is LNHNV, CDR2 YYDKDF (reference sequence). The CDR3 DNA follows: TGTGCCACCAGTCGAGGAGGAACCCCTCAAGAGACCCAGTACTTC. Its protein product is CATSRGGTPQETQYF. Variable domain in full (rest from reference TRBV15 and TRBJ2-5): DAMVIQNPRYQVTQFGKPVTLSCSQTLNHNVMYWYQQKSSQAPKLLFHYYDKDFNNEADTPDNFQSRRPNTSFCFLDIRSPGLGDTAMYLCATSRGGTPQETQYFGPGTRLLVL.

In this sample, this clonotype turned up a few times. V gene TRBV7-2 combines with J gene TRBJ1-5, with D unresolved. The germline CDR1 and CDR2 sequences are SGHTA and FQGNSA. V lost 5 bases, J lost 3 bases, and 14 bases lay in between. The CDR3 is 15 residues long. CDR3 nucleotide sequence: TGTGCCAGCAGCACGGTCTCGTGGGCCAATCAGCCCCAGCATTTT. Amino acid sequence: CASSTVSWANQPQHF. Combining the CDR3 with reference TRBV7-2 and TRBJ1-5 gives the whole variable domain GAGVSQSPSNKVTEKGKDVELRCDPISGHTALYWYRQSLGQGLEFLIYFQGNSAPDKSGLPSDRFSAERTGGSVSTLTIQRTQQEDSAVYLCASSTVSWANQPQHFGDGTRLSIL.

The rearrangement uses TRBV10-2 and TRBJ1-1, with 7 bases identical to TRBD1. There are 13 residues in the CDR3. Unmatched junction bases numbered 7, after V lost 10 bases and J lost 2 bases. From germline, CDR1 is WSHSY and CDR2 SAAADI. CDR3 sequence (DNA): TGCGCCACCAAGGGACAGAGTAACACTGAAGCTTTCTTT. Protein sequence: CATKGQSNTEAFF.

This chain uses TRBV3-1 with TRBJ2-5; TRBD1 or TRBD2 may be the D gene (6 bases each). Gene TRBJ2-7 matches the end of the DNA better, so the J call may be wrong. Germline-derived CDR1 and CDR2 are LGHDT and YNNKEL (reference sequence). This CDR3 is 13 amino acids long. The CDR3 nucleotides are TGTGCCAGCAGCCAGCCGGGGGCGGACGAGCAGTACTTC. It codes for CASSQPGADEQYF.

This clonotype was found a few times. The genes are TRBV7-3 and TRBJ1-2; D might be TRBD1 (6 bases). The CDR3 consists of 14 residues. CDR1 and CDR2 from the germline V gene are SGHTA and FQGTGA. The V gene lost 5 bases and the J gene lost 3 bases, with 13 bases spanning the gap. The CDR3 DNA sequence: TGTGCCAGCAGCCCCCAAACAGGGTACTATGGCTACACCTTC. It encodes CASSPQTGYYGYTF.

Regarding this clonotype: Possible read error: a much larger clone is one base away. The rearrangement links TRBV7-3 to TRBJ2-1, with 11 bases lining up with TRBD2. This CDR3 comprises 14 residues. In germline, CDR1 is SGHTA, CDR2 FQGTGA. CDR3 nucleotides: TGTGCCGGCAGAAGACTAGCGGGAATCAATGAGCAGTTCTTC. It codes for CAGRRLAGINEQFF.

This clonotype was recorded a few times. The V gene is TRBV5-1, the J gene TRBJ2-2; 8 nucleotides align to TRBD2. The ends lost 2 bases at V and 2 bases at J; junction bases unmatched: 2. Per germline, CDR1 SGHRS and CDR2 YFSETQ. The CDR3 is 15 residues long. The CDR3 coding sequence is TGCGCCAGCAGCTTTAGCGGGACTAACACCGGGGAGCTGTTTTTT. Translation: CASSFSGTNTGELFF.

In this sample, this clonotype turned up a few times. The genes are TRBV27 and TRBJ2-1, with a possible D match to TRBD2 (6 bases). Matching the DNA end better, TRBJ2-7 makes the J call doubtful. The CDR3 is 16 amino acids. Germline CDR1 is MNHEY and CDR2 is SMNVEV (reference sequence). The CDR3 DNA sequence: TGTGCCAGCAGTTTCTTCGGCGCGGGGCCCTACAATGAGCAGTACTTC. Protein product: CASSFFGAGPYNEQYF.

The chain has TRBV7-9 and TRBJ2-4; possibly TRBD1 for D (6 bases). TRBJ2-7 matches the DNA end more closely, so the J call is doubtful. The germline CDR1 and CDR2 sequences are SEHNR and FQNEAQ (reference sequence). This CDR3 contains 15 residues. The CDR3 reads CASSRTGTRFYEQYF. Written as DNA, the CDR3 is TGTGCCAGCAGCCGAACCGGGACAAGATTCTACGAGCAGTACTTC.

The chain is built from TRBV21-1 and TRBJ1-1; the table calls TRBD1, which could not be checked here. TRBV21-1 is noted as a pseudogene. This CDR3 contains 14 residues. CDR3 protein: CASSKGGLNTEAFF. The CDR3 DNA is TGTGCCAGCAGCAAAGGGGGGTTGAACACTGAAGCTTTCTTT.